The 27 T cell receptor beta chains reported below all come from one sample, sequenced in a study of T cell repertoires in cytomegalovirus infection. Each CDR3 protein gets one entry after TCRdb re-called the reads with MiXCR. Among approximately 350,000 distinct CDR3 sequences listed, roughly a third were seen once. These TCRs' antigens remain unknown. Sequenced material: cultured PBMCs, taken from culture after CMV antigen stimulation. Every receptor here comes from a human donor in good health (CMV status not recorded). Some clones in this sample may be carry-over from other donors' samples.

The chain uses TRBV6-6 and TRBJ2-6; D is uncertain. V was trimmed by 0 bases and J by 4 bases, leaving 7 bases between them. Germline V gene data show CDR1 as MNHNY and CDR2 as SVGAGI (reference sequence). This CDR3 has 15 amino acids. The CDR3 region has the DNA TGTGCCAGCAGTTACTCGAATGTGGGGGCCAACGTCCTGACTTTC. It specifies CASSYSNVGANVLTF.

CDR3 DNA: TGTGCCAGCAGTGAAATCGGGACAGGGGGCGAGCAGTACTTC. Its translation is CASSEIGTGGEQYF. The chain recombines TRBV6-1 with TRBJ2-7, with 11 bases identical to TRBD1. Germline CDR1 and CDR2: MNHNS and SASEGT. J lost 6 bases, V lost 2 bases, and 3 bases had no gene match. CDR3 size: 14 residues.

The chain has TRBV11-3 and TRBJ1-3; perhaps TRBD1 as D (6 bases). Trimming shortened V by 5 bases and J by 2 bases, and 13 bases separated the two germline ends. CDR1 is SGHNT and CDR2 is YENEEA in the germline V gene. The CDR3 runs 15 residues. The CDR3 is CASSPRQAAGNTIYF. For the CDR3, the DNA is TGTGCCAGCAGCCCCCGACAGGCGGCTGGAAACACCATATATTTT. The full variable domain, with the rest looked up from reference TRBV11-3 and TRBJ1-3, is EAGVVQSPRYKIIEKKQPVAFWCNPISGHNTLYWYLQNLGQGPELLIRYENEEAVDDSQLPKDRFSAERLKGVDSTLKIQPAELGDSAVYLCASSPRQAAGNTIYFGEGSWLTVV.

This clonotype came up a few times. The chain has TRBV10-3 and TRBJ1-6, with D uncertain. Per the germline V gene, CDR1 is ENHRY and CDR2 is SYGVKD. This CDR3 comprises 14 residues. Trimming cost V 4 bases and J 6 bases, with 10 bases left between them. The CDR3 loop reads CAISVCRCNSPLHF. The CDR3 DNA reads as TGTGCCATCAGTGTATGCCGGTGTAATTCACCCCTCCACTTT.

The V gene is TRBV24-1, the J gene TRBJ2-1; no definite D call. This CDR3 has 16 amino acids. Trimming pared 7 bases from V and 10 bases from J, leaving 25 bases between. Germline V gives CDR1 KGHDR, CDR2 SFDVKD. The CDR3 DNA follows: TGTGCCACCAGCGGATTCCCCGCAGCCCCCCTCGGCGAGCAGTTCTTC. This translates into CATSGFPAAPLGEQFF.

For this clonotype: Compared with germline, one end of the junction differs, possibly owing to a read error. This chain uses TRBV12-3 or TRBV12-4 with TRBJ2-4; TRBD1 agrees at 9 bases. The CDR3 has 16 amino acids. The CDR3 DNA is TGTGCCAGCAGTCCCGGGACAGGGTTAGCCAAAAACAGTCAGTACTTC. Its translation is CASSPGTGLAKNSQYF.

This clonotype occurred a few times. The chain couples TRBV28 to TRBJ1-3, with D perhaps matching TRBD1 (6 bases). CDR1 MDHEN and CDR2 SYDVKM come from the germline V gene. This CDR3 is built from 14 residues. V was shortened by 7 bases and J by 3 bases, with 13 bases between the two germline ends. DNA for the CDR3: TGTGCCAGCAACGAAGAGGGGGGTGGAAACACCATATATTTT. It encodes CASNEEGGGNTIYF.

The chain joins TRBV18 to TRBJ1-5; 7 nucleotides match TRBD1. The CDR3 covers 15 residues. Trimming took 4 bases from V and 1 from J; bases not matched to a gene: 4. The germline CDR1 and CDR2 sequences are KGHSH and LQKENI. CDR3 residues: CASSQTGASNQPQHF. The CDR3 DNA follows: TGTGCCAGCTCACAAACAGGGGCAAGCAATCAGCCCCAGCATTTT.

V usage is TRBV7-3 and J usage is TRBJ2-7, with D perhaps matching TRBD2 (6 bases). Germline V gives CDR1 SGHTA, CDR2 FQGTGA. The CDR3 covers 13 residues. V was cut by 3 bases and J by 5 bases, with 11 bases left in between. This CDR3 is CASSLGGSDEQYF. For the CDR3, the DNA is TGTGCCAGCAGCTTGGGAGGTTCGGACGAGCAGTACTTC.

The chain combines TRBV7-9 with TRBJ1-2; 11 nucleotides agree with TRBD1. V gave up 4 bases and J gave up 6 bases; unmatched junction bases: 1. Germline-derived CDR1 and CDR2 are SEHNR and FQNEAQ (reference sequence). This CDR3 is 13 amino acids long. The CDR3 nucleotides are TGTGCCAGCAGCTGGACAGGGGGCGATGGCTACACCTTC. Residues: CASSWTGGDGYTF.

V and J are TRBV12-3 or TRBV12-4 and TRBJ2-1; D is possibly TRBD2 (6 bases). The CDR3 contains 14 residues. V was clipped by 5 bases and J by 0 bases, with 8 bases between them. CDR3 loop: CASSPTSSYNEQFF. CDR3 nucleotides: TGTGCCAGCAGTCCGACTAGCTCCTACAATGAGCAGTTCTTC.

This rearrangement joins TRBV19 to TRBJ2-7; the D call may be TRBD1 or TRBD2 (5 bases each). Trimming removed 2 bases at V and 3 bases at J, with 11 bases between. In germline, CDR1 is LNHDA, CDR2 SQIVND (reference sequence). There are 14 residues in the CDR3. In nucleotides, the CDR3 is TGTGCCAGTAGTATACGGGACGGATTCTACGAGCAGTACTTC. This translates into CASSIRDGFYEQYF.

This clonotype has a handful of counts. J is TRBJ2-5 and V is TRBV12-3 or TRBV12-4; D not resolved. The CDR3 is 13 amino acids. Trimming removed 6 bases at V and 5 bases at J, with 13 bases between. CDR3 in amino acids: CASSTSVGETQYF. In DNA, the CDR3 is TGTGCCAGCAGCACCTCCGTAGGGGAGACCCAGTACTTC.

This clonotype appeared many times. The chain employs TRBV5-4 and TRBJ1-5, with 7 bases identical to TRBD1. The ends lost 4 bases at V and 3 bases at J; junction bases unmatched: 13. The CDR3 spans 17 residues. CDR1 and CDR2 from the germline V gene are SGHNT and YYREEE (reference sequence). The CDR3 nucleotides read TGTGCCAGCAGCCTAACTACCGGGACAGATTACAATCAGCCCCAGCATTTT. This sequence encodes CASSLTTGTDYNQPQHF.

This chain links TRBV7-2 with TRBJ2-3; 9 bases match TRBD1. The CDR3 covers 15 residues. J lost 5 bases, V lost 3 bases, and 6 bases had no gene match. CDR1 and CDR2 (germline): SGHTA, FQGNSA. In nucleotides, the CDR3 is TGTGCCAGCAGCTTTCGGGGACAGGGCGTAGATACGCAGTATTTT. It is translated as CASSFRGQGVDTQYF.

The CDR3 here is CASSRGQGYEQYV. CDR3 DNA sequence: TGTGCCAGCAGCCGGGGACAGGGCTACGAGCAGTACGTC. The chain couples TRBV6-5 to TRBJ2-7; TRBD1 matches at 9 bases. Germline V CDR1 and CDR2: MNHEY, SVGAGI. With 6 bases clipped from V and 3 bases from J, the junction kept 3 bases outside the gene matches. This CDR3 spans 13 amino acids.

For this clonotype: It is likely a read error, because the conserved phenylalanine at the end of the CDR3 is missing. This chain connects TRBV4-1 to TRBJ2-1; 8 nucleotides align to TRBD1. V lost 5 bases to trimming and J lost 2 bases; unmatched junction nucleotides: 11. Per germline, CDR1 MGHRA and CDR2 YSYEKL. The CDR3 runs 17 residues. The CDR3 region has the DNA TGCGCCAGCAGCAACGGAGGACAGGGATCCCCCTACAATGAGCAGTTCTAC. As protein: CASSNGGQGSPYNEQFY.

This clonotype has only one observation. The chain has TRBV27 and TRBJ2-1; 8 bases are shared with TRBD2. Trimming at V came to 6 bases and at J to 1 base, leaving 11 bases not matched to a gene. The CDR3 is 17 amino acids. The V gene's germline CDR1 is MNHEY and CDR2 SMNVEV (reference sequence). CDR3 coding DNA: TGTGCCAGCAGCCCGGGACTAGTAATTTTGTCCTACAATGAGCAGTTCTTC. It encodes CASSPGLVILSYNEQFF.

V usage is TRBV7-2 and J usage is TRBJ1-1; unclear D gene. With 5 bases removed from V and 0 bases from J, the gap between germline ends came to 10 bases. The CDR3 is 14 residues long. Germline V lookup: CDR1 SGHTA, CDR2 FQGNSA. CDR3 in amino acids: CASSPGPLNTEAFF. The DNA of the CDR3 is TGTGCCAGCAGCCCCGGGCCGCTGAACACTGAAGCTTTCTTT.

The V call is TRBV20-1, the J call TRBJ2-3; D perhaps matches TRBD2 (5 bases). In germline, CDR1 is DFQATT, CDR2 SNEGSKA (reference sequence). V lost 6 bases and J lost 0, with 13 bases in between. The CDR3 is 14 residues long. CDR3 bases: TGCAGTGCCCCAGGCCGGGGTAGCACAGATACGCAGTATTTT. Protein: CSAPGRGSTDTQYF.

A few counts support this clonotype. The chain carries TRBV7-2 and TRBJ1-5; 10 bases map to TRBD1. This CDR3 spans 15 amino acids. Germline trimming cut 5 bases from V and 4 bases from J; bases unmatched to any gene: 5. Germline assignment: CDR1 SGHTA and CDR2 FQGNSA. CDR3 bases: TGTGCCAGCAGCCCCAGACAGGGGGCGAATCAGCCCCAGCATTTT. It specifies CASSPRQGANQPQHF.

This clonotype was counted between two and nine times. The V call is TRBV7-9, the J call TRBJ2-7; either TRBD1 or TRBD2 may supply D (5 bases each). The CDR3 totals 15 residues. V lost 4 bases to trimming and J lost 0 bases, with 13 bases between them. Germline V gene data show CDR1 as SEHNR and CDR2 as FQNEAQ (reference sequence). The CDR3 here is CASSYGTVSSYEQYV. The CDR3 coding sequence is TGTGCCAGCAGCTACGGGACGGTTAGCTCCTACGAGCAGTACGTC.

The chain combines TRBV15 with TRBJ1-2, with D unresolved. The V gene lost 0 bases and the J gene lost 0 bases, with 5 bases spanning the gap. Germline loops: CDR1 LNHNV, CDR2 YYDKDF (reference sequence). This CDR3 contains 14 residues. The CDR3 here is CATSRDGANYGYTF. In nucleotides, the CDR3 is TGTGCCACCAGCAGAGACGGAGCTAACTATGGCTACACCTTC.

The J gene is TRBJ2-1, the V gene TRBV20-1; 8 bases align to TRBD2. Germline trimming cut 7 bases from V and 1 base from J; bases unmatched to any gene: 3. The V gene's germline CDR1 is DFQATT and CDR2 SNEGSKA (reference sequence). The CDR3 consists of 13 residues. CDR3 in DNA: TGCAGTGTACGGGAGGGGTCCTACAATGAGCAGTTCTTC. Protein: CSVREGSYNEQFF.

The chain joins TRBV2 to TRBJ2-4; 11 nucleotides align to TRBD2. Germline CDR1 reads SNHLY; CDR2 reads FYNNEI. The CDR3 has 18 amino acids. Unmatched junction bases numbered 20, after V lost 9 bases and J lost 7 bases. DNA of the CDR3: TGTGCCAGTTGGGGGGCTAGCGGGAGGTCTTACTTGGGGAACATTCAGTACTTC. This translates into CASWGASGRSYLGNIQYF. Using reference TRBV2 and TRBJ2-4 for the parts outside the CDR3, the full variable domain is EPEVTQTPSHQVTQMGQEVILRCVPISNHLYFYWYRQILGQKVEFLVSFYNNEISEKSEIFDDQFSVERPDGSNFTLKIRSTKLEDSAMYFCASWGASGRSYLGNIQYFGAGTRLSVL.

Here the CDR3 DNA reads TGTGCCAGCAGTTCCTTGGACGCCACGAGCTCCTATAATTCACCCCTCCACTTT. Its translation: CASSSLDATSSYNSPLHF. The chain uses TRBV28 and TRBJ1-6; D unresolved. The length of the CDR3 is 18 residues. V lost 4 bases and J 0 bases, leaving 16 bases between the germline ends. Germline CDR1 is MDHEN and CDR2 is SYDVKM.

The DNA for the CDR3 is TGTGCCAGCAGCCTATCTCTTTACAGGGACGACTACGAGCAGTACTTC. This translates into CASSLSLYRDDYEQYF. This chain joins TRBV6-2 or TRBV6-3 and TRBJ2-7; TRBD1 is a possible D gene (6 bases). CDR1 and CDR2 from the germline V gene are MNHEY and SVGEGT. V gave up 6 bases and J gave up 3 bases, with 21 bases separating them. This CDR3 has 16 amino acids.